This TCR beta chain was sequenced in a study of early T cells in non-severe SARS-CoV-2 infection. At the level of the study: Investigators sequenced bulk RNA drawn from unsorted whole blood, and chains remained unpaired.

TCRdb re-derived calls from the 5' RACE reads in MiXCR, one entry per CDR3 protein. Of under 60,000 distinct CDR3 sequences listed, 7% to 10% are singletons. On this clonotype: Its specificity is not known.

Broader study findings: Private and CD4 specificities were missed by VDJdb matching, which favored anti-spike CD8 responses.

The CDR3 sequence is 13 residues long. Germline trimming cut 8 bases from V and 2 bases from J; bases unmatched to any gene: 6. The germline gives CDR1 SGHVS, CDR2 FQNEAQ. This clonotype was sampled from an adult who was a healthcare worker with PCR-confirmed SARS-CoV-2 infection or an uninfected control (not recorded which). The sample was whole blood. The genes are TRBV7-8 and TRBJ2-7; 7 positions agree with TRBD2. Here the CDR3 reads CASQVRGAYEQYF. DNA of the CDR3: TGTGCCAGCCAGGTCCGGGGGGCCTACGAGCAGTACTTC.